Listed below are T cell receptor beta chains from one sample, sequenced in a study of blood T cell repertoires in COVID-19. The repertoire was sequenced with immunoSEQ multiplex PCR; TCRdb's copy has only in-frame clones and lacks some. The table shows approximately 230,000 clones, with roughly four fifths occurring only once. The specimen was peripheral blood. These receptors were taken from a man older than 75 with acute or convalescent COVID-19. CDR3s leave out the opening cysteine and the closing phenylalanine or tryptophan. Only some rows state a clone size, as once, few, many or a class for expanded clones.

>-|TRBV5-1|TRBJ1-2
ASSLRPGDSNYGYT
>once|TRBV7-9|TRBJ1-2
ASSLGHSTSYGYT
>-|TRBV11-3|TRBJ2-1
ASSPNGGASYNEQF
>few|TRBV18|TRBJ2-7
ASSPPERSSYEQY
>-|TRBV30|TRBJ2-1
AWSVGAGTIRSSYNEQF
>-|TRBV5-1|TRBJ2-3
ASSPALGTNTPDTQY
>-|TRBV7-9|TRBJ1-6
ASSLGSREPLH
>-|TRBV19|TRBJ2-7
ASSRDRRLYEQY
>-|TRBV27|TRBJ2-2
ASSQGILLSGELF
>few|TRBV5-1|TRBJ2-7
ASSLAGVSYEQY
>-|TRBV7-2|TRBJ2-5
ASSLVGGSQETQY
>few|TRBV9|TRBJ2-1
ASSVGRRSYNEQF
>-|TRBV7-2|TRBJ1-6
ASSIAQAKDSPLH
>-|TRBV11-2|TRBJ1-6
ASSLVGGAGSPLH
>-|TRBV18|TRBJ1-3
ASSLTGFGNTIY
>-|TRBV28|TRBJ1-6
ASSLTGNSPLH
>-|TRBV6-5|TRBJ1-6
ASRLTLGNSPLH
>-|TRBV28|TRBJ1-2
ASTLGRGWGYGYT
>-|TRBV28|TRBJ1-3
ASSPGQVSGNTIY
>-|TRBV18|TRBJ2-7
ASSPRQGTIYEQY
>-|TRBV18|TRBJ1-4
ASSPRGQATNEKLF
>once|TRBV5-1|TRBJ1-4
ASSFTGGNEKLF
>-|TRBV2|TRBJ2-7
ASSGQGTYEQY
>-|TRBV5-1|TRBJ2-7
ASSLAQGEQY
>-|TRBV2|TRBJ1-4
ASSSDFGNEKLF
>-|TRBV27|TRBJ2-7
ASSAQPLAPEQY
>-|TRBV5-8|TRBJ1-5
ASSPFGVISPQH
>-|TRBV28|TRBJ1-5
ASSRETGTGFHQPQH
>once|TRBV12-5|TRBJ2-7
ASGSPKRTGSYEQY
>few|TRBV4-2|TRBJ1-2
ASSQDRGGYT
>-|TRBV14|TRBJ1-1
ASSRAMNTEAF
>few|TRBV24-1|TRBJ1-2
ATSDFSVSYGYT
>-|TRBV7-3|TRBJ2-1
ASSPSGTSYNEQF
>-|TRBV5-1|TRBJ1-2
ASSLTSALSSGYT
>-|TRBV6-6|TRBJ2-7
ASSLAGIEQY
>-|TRBV14|TRBJ1-2
ASSQSRGLGYT
>-|TRBV5-1|TRBJ2-5
ASSLAGETQY
>-|TRBV6-5|TRBJ1-2
ASRAVSNYGYT
>-|TRBV5-1|TRBJ1-2
ASSLDRYGYT
>-|TRBV4-2|TRBJ2-1
ASSQVGTSLTSSYNEQF
>-|TRBV2|TRBJ2-4
ASSETGTLAKNIQY
>-|TRBV2|TRBJ2-1
ASTSGASSYNEQF
>-|TRBV27|TRBJ1-2
ASSPGTGVYGYT
>-|TRBV28|TRBJ1-2
ASSLTGGNYGYT
>few|TRBV5-8|TRBJ1-1
ASSFLATGTVNTEAF
>few|TRBV27|TRBJ1-1
ASSLSGTGATEAF
>-|TRBV28|TRBJ1-6
ASSRTTGENNSPLH
>-|TRBV5-6|TRBJ1-5
ASSLQRQLLDSNQPQH
>-|TRBV11-3|TRBJ2-7
ASSLGQGASYEQY
>-|TRBV3-1/TRBV3-2|TRBJ2-7
ASSHPIWTSGRVEQY
>once|TRBV5-4|TRBJ2-1
ASSLAGGGGLDEQF
>-|TRBV5-5|TRBJ2-7
ASSFFSQGYEQY
>-|TRBV18|TRBJ1-2
ASSPGWTDNYGYT